This T cell receptor beta chain was captured in a study of blood T cell repertoires in COVID-19. Across the whole study: Both acute and convalescent COVID-19 samples were obtained from the United States, Italy and Spain. Nucleic acid was either cDNA or gDNA, and it came from T cells, B-cell-depleted T cells, or PBMCs.

The ends were cut back, 1 base at V and 7 bases at J, with 8 bases in the middle. CDR1 and CDR2 from the germline V gene are SEHNR and FQNEAQ (reference sequence). This CDR3 is built from 12 residues. Original data processing: Reference gene primer amplification gave nucleated cell count estimates. Sequenced by immunoSEQ multiplex PCR; TCRdb stores in-frame clones only, minus some. V and J calls plus clone size are reproduced from that table; the DNA served to infer D and trimming. The sample lists over 80,000 clones, over 70% occurring once. The chain joins TRBV7-9 to TRBJ2-7; tentatively, D is TRBD1 (6 bases). Sequenced input: peripheral blood. This clonotype was obtained from a woman between 45 and 65 years old with acute or convalescent COVID-19. Here the CDR3 DNA reads TGTGCCAGCAGCTTAGAGGGGGAAGAGCAGTACTTC. Protein product: CASSLEGEEQYF.